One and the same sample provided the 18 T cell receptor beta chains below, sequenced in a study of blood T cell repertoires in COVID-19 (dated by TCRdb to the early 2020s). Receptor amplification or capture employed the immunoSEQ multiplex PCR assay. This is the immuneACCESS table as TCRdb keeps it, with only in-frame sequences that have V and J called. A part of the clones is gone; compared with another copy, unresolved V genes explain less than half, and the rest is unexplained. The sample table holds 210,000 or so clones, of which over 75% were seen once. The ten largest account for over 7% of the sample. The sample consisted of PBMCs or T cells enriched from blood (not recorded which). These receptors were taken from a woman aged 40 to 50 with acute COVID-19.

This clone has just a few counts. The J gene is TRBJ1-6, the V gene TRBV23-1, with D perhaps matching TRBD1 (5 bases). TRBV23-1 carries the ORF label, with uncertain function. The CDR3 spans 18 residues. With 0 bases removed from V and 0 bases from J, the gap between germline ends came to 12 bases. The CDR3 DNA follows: TGCGCCAGCAGTCAATCCGTACCAGGGTACTCCTATAATTCACCCCTCCACTTT. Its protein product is CASSQSVPGYSYNSPLHF.

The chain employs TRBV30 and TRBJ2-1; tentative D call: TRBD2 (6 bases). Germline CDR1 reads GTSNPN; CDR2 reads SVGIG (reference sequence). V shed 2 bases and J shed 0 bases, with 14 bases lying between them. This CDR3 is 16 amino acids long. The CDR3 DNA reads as TGTGCCTGGAGTTTCCGGGGGACCAACTCCTACAATGAGCAGTTCTTC. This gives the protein CAWSFRGTNSYNEQFF.

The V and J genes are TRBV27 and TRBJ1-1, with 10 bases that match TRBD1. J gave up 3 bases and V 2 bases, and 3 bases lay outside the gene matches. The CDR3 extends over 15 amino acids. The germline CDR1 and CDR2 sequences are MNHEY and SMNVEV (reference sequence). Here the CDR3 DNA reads TGTGCCAGCAGTTTACGACAGGGGGCGGACACTGAAGCTTTCTTT. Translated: CASSLRQGADTEAFF.

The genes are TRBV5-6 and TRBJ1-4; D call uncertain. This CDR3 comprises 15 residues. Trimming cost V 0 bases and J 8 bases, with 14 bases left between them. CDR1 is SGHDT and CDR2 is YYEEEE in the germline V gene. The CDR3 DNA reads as TGTGCCAGCAGCTTGGCGTTTGGGGAGGGAGAAAAACTGTTTTTT. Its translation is CASSLAFGEGEKLFF.

CDR3 loop: CASSSRTSGSYEQYF. As DNA, the CDR3 is TGTGCCAGCAGTTCCCGGACTAGCGGCTCCTACGAGCAGTACTTC. The rearrangement joins TRBV6-6 to TRBJ2-7, with 10 bases fitting TRBD2. The CDR3 loop spans 15 amino acids. From germline, CDR1 is MNHNY and CDR2 SVGAGI (reference sequence). J was trimmed by 0 bases and V by 4 bases; bases with no gene match: 3.

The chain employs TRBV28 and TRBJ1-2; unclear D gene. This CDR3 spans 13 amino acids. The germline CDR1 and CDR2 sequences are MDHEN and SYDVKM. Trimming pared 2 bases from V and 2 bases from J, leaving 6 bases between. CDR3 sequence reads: CASSLEPNYGYTF. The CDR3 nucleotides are TGTGCCAGCAGTTTAGAGCCGAACTATGGCTACACCTTC.

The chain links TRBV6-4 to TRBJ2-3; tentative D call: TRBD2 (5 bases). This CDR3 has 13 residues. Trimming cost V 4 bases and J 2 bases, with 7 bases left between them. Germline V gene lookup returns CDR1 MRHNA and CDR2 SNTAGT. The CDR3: CASSAGDTDTQYF. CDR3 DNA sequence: TGTGCCAGCAGTGCCGGGGACACAGATACGCAGTATTTT.

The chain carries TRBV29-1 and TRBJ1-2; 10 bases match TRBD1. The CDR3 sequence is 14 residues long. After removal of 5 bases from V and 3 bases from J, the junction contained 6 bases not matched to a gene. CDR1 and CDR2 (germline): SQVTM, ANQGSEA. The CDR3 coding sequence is TGCAGCGTTCAGACAGGGGGCCGGGACTATGGCTACACCTTC. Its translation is CSVQTGGRDYGYTF. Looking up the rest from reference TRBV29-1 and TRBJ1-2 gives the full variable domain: SAVISQKPSRDICQRGTSLTIQCQVDSQVTMMFWYRQQPGQSLTLIATANQGSEATYESGFVIDKFPISRPNLTFSTLTVSNMSPEDSSIYLCSVQTGGRDYGYTFGSGTRLTVV.

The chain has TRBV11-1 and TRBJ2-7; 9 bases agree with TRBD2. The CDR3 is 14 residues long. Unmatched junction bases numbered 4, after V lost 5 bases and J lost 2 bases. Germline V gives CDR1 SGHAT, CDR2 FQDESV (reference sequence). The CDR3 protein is CASSRLADTYEQYF. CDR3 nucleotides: TGTGCCAGCAGCCGACTAGCGGATACCTACGAGCAGTACTTC.

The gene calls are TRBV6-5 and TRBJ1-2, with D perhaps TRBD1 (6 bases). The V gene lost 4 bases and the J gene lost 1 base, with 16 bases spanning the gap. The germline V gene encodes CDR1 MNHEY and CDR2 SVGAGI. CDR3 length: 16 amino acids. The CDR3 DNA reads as TGTGCCAGCAGTTTGGGGCAGGGGACCTTTAACTATGGCTACACCTTC. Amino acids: CASSLGQGTFNYGYTF.

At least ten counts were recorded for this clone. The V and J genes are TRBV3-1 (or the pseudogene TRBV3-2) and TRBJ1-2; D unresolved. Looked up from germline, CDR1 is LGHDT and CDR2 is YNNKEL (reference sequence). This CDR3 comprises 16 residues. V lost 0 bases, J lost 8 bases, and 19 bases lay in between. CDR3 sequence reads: CASSQDPVSPTKGYTF. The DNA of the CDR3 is TGTGCCAGCAGCCAAGATCCCGTTTCTCCGACTAAAGGCTACACCTTC.

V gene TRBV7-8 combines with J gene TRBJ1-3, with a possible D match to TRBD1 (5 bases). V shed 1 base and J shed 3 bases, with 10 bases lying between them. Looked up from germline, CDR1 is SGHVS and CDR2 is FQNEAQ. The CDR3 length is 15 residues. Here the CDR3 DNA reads TGTGCCAGCAGCTTAGACGGGGGGAGTGGAAACACCATATATTTT. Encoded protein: CASSLDGGSGNTIYF.

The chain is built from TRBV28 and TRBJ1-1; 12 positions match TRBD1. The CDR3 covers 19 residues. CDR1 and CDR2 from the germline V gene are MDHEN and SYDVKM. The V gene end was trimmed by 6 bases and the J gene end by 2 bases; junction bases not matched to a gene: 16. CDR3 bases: TGTGCCAGCAGCTCCGGGACAGGGGGCCGGATTGGCTCAAACACTGAAGCTTTCTTT. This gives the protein CASSSGTGGRIGSNTEAFF.

CDR3 region: CASSVRGQLSYNSPLHF. The CDR3 bases are TGTGCCAGCAGTGTTAGGGGGCAACTCTCCTATAATTCACCCCTCCACTTT. The gene calls are TRBV6-1 and TRBJ1-6, with TRBD1 matching over 7 bases. CDR1 and CDR2 (germline): MNHNS, SASEGT. V gave up 4 bases and J gave up 0 bases; unmatched junction bases: 6. The CDR3 runs 17 residues.

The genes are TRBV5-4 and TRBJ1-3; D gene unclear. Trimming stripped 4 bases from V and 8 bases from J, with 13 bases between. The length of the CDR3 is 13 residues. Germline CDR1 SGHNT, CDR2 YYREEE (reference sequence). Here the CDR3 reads CASSVPERDTIYF. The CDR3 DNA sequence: TGTGCCAGCAGCGTCCCCGAGCGAGACACCATATATTTT.

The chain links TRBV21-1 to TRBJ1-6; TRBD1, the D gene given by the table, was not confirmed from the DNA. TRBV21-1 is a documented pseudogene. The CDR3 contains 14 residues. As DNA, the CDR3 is TGTGCCAGCAGCAAGGGGAACAGGGGTTCACCCCTCCACTTT. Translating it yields CASSKGNRGSPLHF.

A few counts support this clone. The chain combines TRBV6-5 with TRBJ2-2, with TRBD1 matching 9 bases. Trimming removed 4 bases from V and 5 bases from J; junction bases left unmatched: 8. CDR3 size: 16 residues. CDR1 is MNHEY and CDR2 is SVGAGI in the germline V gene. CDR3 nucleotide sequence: TGTGCCAGCAGTTTCCTTACAGGGGGCAGGACCGGGGAGCTGTTTTTT. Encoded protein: CASSFLTGGRTGELFF.

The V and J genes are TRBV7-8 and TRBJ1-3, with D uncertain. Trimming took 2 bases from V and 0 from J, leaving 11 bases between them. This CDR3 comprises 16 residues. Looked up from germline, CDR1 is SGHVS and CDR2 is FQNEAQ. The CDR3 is CASSLRSSVSGNTIYF. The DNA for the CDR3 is TGTGCCAGCAGCTTACGATCATCGGTCTCTGGAAACACCATATATTTT.